This is a list of T cell receptor beta chains from one sample in a study of blood T cells in healthy people across ages. TCRdb redid the calling of the 5' RACE reads with MiXCR, one entry per CDR3 protein. The repertoire holds around 990,000 distinct CDR3 sequences, around two fifths seen once, with over 10% in the top ten. The sequenced sample consisted of blood. The source is a man aged 18-30 years in good health. CDR3s include the opening cysteine and the closing phenylalanine or tryptophan. A D gene is named only where the DNA matches it firmly. Clone size is not always given. Where it is, it says once, few, many or a class for expanded clones.

>NA|TRBJ1-1|NA|TRBV20-1|12
TGCAGTGCGGTGAGCAGGGGCACTGAAGCTTTCTTT
CSAVSRGTEAFF
>NA|TRBJ2-1|NA|TRBV4-1|15
TGCGCCAGCAGCCAATACGGGACGAAGTACAATGAGCAGTTCTTC
CASSQYGTKYNEQFF
>TRBD1|TRBJ1-2|few|TRBV5-1|14
TGCGCCAGCAGCGCCGGGACAGGGCTCTATGGCTACACCTTC
CASSAGTGLYGYTF
>NA|TRBJ1-4|NA|TRBV20-1|13
TGCAGTGCTAGTTACGGGATTAATGAAAAACTGTTTTTT
CSASYGINEKLFF
>NA|TRBJ2-5|once|TRBV29-1|14
TGCAGCGTTGTGCCCCCAAAATACCAAGAGACCCAGTACTTC
CSVVPPKYQETQYF
>TRBD2|TRBJ2-4|NA|TRBV12-3/TRBV12-4|16
TGTGCCAGCAGCGGACTAGCGGGTCAACGAAGGGACATTCAGTACTTC
CASSGLAGQRRDIQYF
>NA|TRBJ1-4|NA|TRBV5-1|14
TGCGCCAGCAGCGTGGTGGACAGAAATGAAAAACTGTTTTTT
CASSVVDRNEKLFF
>TRBD2|TRBJ2-1|NA|TRBV5-1|15
TGCGCCAGCAGCTTGCCGGGGGGGCGAGTCAATGAGCAGTTCTTC
CASSLPGGRVNEQFF
>NA|TRBJ2-5|few|TRBV5-1|13
TGCGCCAGCAGCGTACGGGAGCAAGAGACCCAGTACTTC
CASSVREQETQYF
>TRBD1|TRBJ1-4|NA|TRBV5-1|15
TGCGCCAGCAGCTTGGCGGGACAGGCTAATGAAAAACTGTTTTTT
CASSLAGQANEKLFF
>TRBD2|TRBJ2-1|NA|TRBV20-1|16
TGCAGTGCTAGTTCTATCGGGGGGGGCCAAGGCAATGAGCAGTTCTTC
CSASSIGGGQGNEQFF
>NA|TRBJ1-6|NA|TRBV11-1|13
TGTGCCAGCAGCTTCAGAAAGAATTCACCCCTCCACTTT
CASSFRKNSPLHF
>TRBD2|TRBJ2-1|NA|TRBV12-3/TRBV12-4|18
TGTGCCAGCGCCAGCGGGGGGACTAGCAGTCTAACCTACAATGAGCAGTTCTTC
CASASGGTSSLTYNEQFF
>TRBD1|TRBJ1-4|NA|TRBV20-1|13
TGCAGTGCTTCGACAGGGCTTAATGAAAAACTGTTTTTT
CSASTGLNEKLFF
>NA|TRBJ1-2|NA|TRBV27|14
TGTGCCAGCAGGAAGGGGGACAAGGTCTATGGCTACACCTTC
CASRKGDKVYGYTF
>NA|TRBJ1-4|NA|TRBV20-1|14
TGCAGTGCTAGCGATAGGACAGTCAATGAAAAACTGTTTTTT
CSASDRTVNEKLFF
>NA|TRBJ1-2|NA|TRBV27|15
TGTGCCAGCAGTTTCCGAATAGGGGAAGCGAATGGCTACACCTTC
CASSFRIGEANGYTF
>NA|TRBJ1-5|NA|TRBV4-1|14
TGCGCCAGCAGCCAACTGACGAAGAATCAGCCCCAGCATTTT
CASSQLTKNQPQHF
>TRBD1|TRBJ1-2|NA|TRBV29-1|14
TGCAGCGTTGAGCCGACAGGGATCGGGTATGGCTACACCTTC
CSVEPTGIGYGYTF
>NA|TRBJ2-4|NA|TRBV10-3|16
TGTGCCATCAGTGAGTCCACACTTTTAGCCAAAAACATTCAGTACTTC
CAISESTLLAKNIQYF
>NA|TRBJ2-5|NA|TRBV27|16
TGTGCCAGCAGTTTGGCCCCGGGTGGCCCCCAAGAGACCCAGTACTTC
CASSLAPGGPQETQYF
>NA|TRBJ2-1|few|TRBV18|15
TGTGCCAGCTCACCCCGGGGGCAGTCCTACAATGAGCAGTTCTTC
CASSPRGQSYNEQFF
>NA|TRBJ2-5|NA|TRBV3-1|17
TGTGCCAGCAGCCTTTCTCTCTGGGGCAGGGAGCAAGAGACCCAGTACTTC
CASSLSLWGREQETQYF
>TRBD2|TRBJ2-1|NA|TRBV14|16
TGTGCCAGCAGCCGAGCGGGGGGGCGGATCTACAATGAGCAGTTCTTC
CASSRAGGRIYNEQFF
>TRBD2|TRBJ2-1|many|TRBV29-1|16
TGCAGCGTTGACCTAGCGGGGGGTGTCTCCTACAATGAGCAGTTCTTC
CSVDLAGGVSYNEQFF
>NA|TRBJ2-3|few|TRBV27|16
TGTGCCAGCAGTTTTATGGCGCGGGGTGGTACAGATACGCAGTATTTT
CASSFMARGGTDTQYF
>NA|TRBJ1-5|few|TRBV4-3|15
TGCGCCAGCAGCCATTACCGGGACGGAAATCAGCCCCAGCATTTT
CASSHYRDGNQPQHF
>NA|TRBJ1-2|NA|TRBV12-3/TRBV12-4|14
TGTGCCAGCACCCCGGAGCAGGGGTTCTATGGCTACACCTTC
CASTPEQGFYGYTF
>NA|TRBJ1-1|NA|TRBV20-1|15
TGCAGTGCTTGGGTAACAACTCGTCGAACGGGGGAAGCTTTCTTT
CSAWVTTRRTGEAFF